These 4 T cell receptor beta chains came from one sample sequenced in a study of cytomegalovirus exposure and HLA in healthy donors. The PCR used 60 Vbeta and 13 Jbeta primers. Here immunoSEQ multiplex PCR was the method, and the copy in TCRdb shows in-frame clones only, minus some. Of over 100,000 clones in the sample, approximately 76% were seen once. Sequences were obtained from PBMCs. All receptors come from a woman between 50 and 59 years old in good health and CMV-seropositive.

V gene TRBV6-1 combines with J gene TRBJ2-3; maybe TRBD2 (6 bases). The CDR3 has 15 amino acids. V was trimmed by 4 bases and J by 5 bases, leaving 16 bases between them. Germline V gives CDR1 MNHNS, CDR2 SASEGT. This chain's CDR3 is CASSARDWPLDTQYF. The CDR3 nucleotides are TGTGCCAGCAGTGCCCGGGACTGGCCCCTAGATACGCAGTATTTT.

The chain combines TRBV9 with TRBJ1-6; TRBD1 matches 8 bases. Unmatched junction bases numbered 7, after V lost 0 bases and J lost 5 bases. The V gene's germline CDR1 is SGDLS and CDR2 YYNGEE. The CDR3 consists of 17 residues. The chain's CDR3 is CASSVAGTGSDNSPLHF. DNA for the CDR3: TGTGCCAGCAGCGTAGCGGGGACAGGATCCGATAATTCACCCCTCCACTTT.

The chain combines TRBV6-1 with TRBJ2-5; the match to TRBD2 covers 7 bases. The V gene end was trimmed by 5 bases and the J gene end by 5 bases; junction bases not matched to a gene: 5. Per germline, CDR1 MNHNS and CDR2 SASEGT. This CDR3 is 13 amino acids long. The chain's CDR3 is CASSYGRAETQYF. The DNA of the CDR3 is TGTGCCAGCAGTTATGGGAGGGCGGAGACCCAGTACTTC.

The genes are TRBV7-7 and TRBJ2-7, with TRBD2 matching 9 bases. Germline V lookup: CDR1 SSHAT, CDR2 FNYEAQ (reference sequence). The CDR3 loop spans 16 amino acids. V lost 3 bases to trimming and J lost 7 bases; unmatched junction nucleotides: 13. The DNA of the CDR3 is TGTGCCAGCAGCTTCATCGGCCCCATAGCGGGAGAAGAGCAGTACTTC. Amino acid sequence: CASSFIGPIAGEEQYF. The complete variable domain, with remaining parts taken from reference TRBV7-7 and TRBJ2-7, reads GAGVSQSPRYKVTKRGQDVTLRCDPISSHATLYWYQQALGQGPEFLTYFNYEAQPDKSGLPSDRFSAERPEGSISTLTIQRTEQRDSAMYRCASSFIGPIAGEEQYFGPGTRLTVT.